The 21 T cell receptor beta chains listed next were all sequenced from one sample in a study of CD8 T cells in ankylosing spondylitis (dated 2017 in TCRdb). These TCRs' antigens remain unknown. The library was obtained by 5' RACE. These reads were obtained on an Illumina HiSeq 2500. In TCRdb, the public reads were trimmed at Q25 with fastp and aligned with MiXCR, with productive beta chains retained. Each CDR3 protein appears once, grouped with its most common genes and DNA. This sample holds about 460,000 distinct CDR3 sequences; roughly 5.3% were observed only once. 3% to 4% of the sample lies in the top ten. What the work shows at the level of the full study, not this receptor alone: A TCR beta motif made up of fewer than 10 highly homologous amino acid variants appeared to be characteristic of blood from ankylosing spondylitis patients.

Sequencing used blood, either unsorted or a sorted T cell fraction (not recorded which). All receptors derive from a male donor with ankylosing spondylitis.

This clonotype turned up a few times. DNA for the CDR3: TGTGCCAGCAGCACTGGACTAGCGGGTCTAGAGCAGTACTTC. It is translated as CASSTGLAGLEQYF. The chain has TRBV11-2 and TRBJ2-7; the match to TRBD2 covers 11 bases. Per germline, CDR1 SGHAT and CDR2 FQNNGV. With 5 bases clipped from V and 7 bases from J, the junction kept 7 bases outside the gene matches. The CDR3 contains 14 residues.

The chain uses TRBV12-5 and TRBJ1-5; D is perhaps TRBD1 (6 bases). The CDR3 is made up of 13 amino acids. Germline CDR1 is LGHNT and CDR2 is FRNRAP. The CDR3 region is CVSGSEGGMPQHF. The CDR3 DNA follows: TGTGTCAGTGGTTCCGAGGGGGGAATGCCCCAGCATTTT.

At least ten counts were recorded for this clonotype. The chain links TRBV5-1 to TRBJ1-1; possibly TRBD1 for D (5 bases). Germline V lookup: CDR1 SGHRS, CDR2 YFSETQ. The CDR3 spans 14 residues. The germline V and J ends were trimmed by 2 bases and 5 bases, with 13 bases remaining between them. CDR3 amino acids: CASSFQGEGTEAFF. CDR3 bases: TGCGCCAGCAGCTTCCAAGGGGAAGGGACTGAAGCTTTCTTT.

This clonotype has ten or more counts. The chain has TRBV6-1 and TRBJ2-1; 10 nucleotides agree with TRBD2. In germline, CDR1 is MNHNS, CDR2 SASEGT. V dropped 4 bases and J dropped 6; count of bases not matched to a gene: 6. This CDR3 contains 15 residues. CDR3 DNA: TGTGCCAGCAGTGGAGCGGGAGGGGGGGGCAATGAGCAGTTCTTC. As protein: CASSGAGGGGNEQFF.

This clonotype was counted many times. The chain carries TRBV7-2 and TRBJ1-3; 9 positions match TRBD1. CDR1 is SGHTA and CDR2 is FQGNSA in the germline V gene. V lost 3 bases to trimming and J lost 5 bases; unmatched junction nucleotides: 8. This CDR3 comprises 16 residues. CDR3 loop: CASSFRTGENRNTIYF. The CDR3 DNA follows: TGTGCCAGCAGCTTCCGGACAGGGGAAAATAGAAACACCATATATTTT.

This clonotype was observed many times. The chain joins TRBV25-1 to TRBJ1-6; 7 bases match TRBD1. J was trimmed by 7 bases and V by 7 bases; bases with no gene match: 7. Germline V CDR1 and CDR2: MGHDK, SYGVNS. This CDR3 comprises 14 residues. This CDR3 is CASNPGQINSPLHF. CDR3 DNA sequence: TGTGCCAGCAATCCGGGACAGATAAATTCACCCCTCCACTTT.

This clonotype was detected many times. The chain is built from TRBV25-1 and TRBJ1-2; D gene ambiguous. Deletions cut 5 bases from V and 5 bases from J, with 12 bases between. Germline assignment: CDR1 MGHDK and CDR2 SYGVNS. The CDR3 length is 13 residues. Here the CDR3 DNA reads TGTGCCAGCAGTTTTCAGTTGGATTATGGCTACACCTTC. It codes for CASSFQLDYGYTF.

The J gene is TRBJ1-3, the V gene TRBV6-5, with D possibly being TRBD1 (5 bases). This CDR3 is built from 15 residues. CDR1 is MNHEY and CDR2 is SVGAGI in the germline V gene. With 0 bases removed from V and 2 bases from J, the gap between germline ends came to 8 bases. CDR3: CASSYSSGAGNTIYF. The CDR3 bases are TGTGCCAGCAGTTACTCGTCGGGGGCTGGAAACACCATATATTTT.

In this sample, this clonotype turned up many times. The rearrangement uses TRBV2 and TRBJ2-3; D unresolved. This CDR3 is built from 13 residues. Germline CDR1 and CDR2: SNHLY and FYNNEI. Trimming removed 7 bases at V and 3 bases at J, with 11 bases between. The CDR3 nucleotides read TGTGCCAGCACGTACCTCCCGACAGATACGCAGTATTTT. This gives the protein CASTYLPTDTQYF.

This clonotype was recorded at least ten times. The chain uses TRBV20-1 and TRBJ1-5, with 7 bases fitting TRBD1. Trimming at V came to 3 bases and at J to 0 bases, leaving 8 bases not matched to a gene. Germline V CDR1 and CDR2: DFQATT, SNEGSKA (reference sequence). The CDR3 contains 16 residues. The CDR3 spells CSAREYDRVSNQPQHF. CDR3 nucleotides: TGCAGTGCTAGGGAATACGACAGGGTTAGCAATCAGCCCCAGCATTTT.

This clonotype was detected ten times or more. This rearrangement joins TRBV7-3 to TRBJ1-2; unclear D gene. CDR3 length: 15 residues. Germline CDR1 and CDR2: SGHTA and FQGTGA. Trimming pared 0 bases from V and 4 bases from J, leaving 12 bases between. The CDR3 DNA reads TGTGCCAGCAGCTTAACGGCCGAAATCCCCTATGGCTACACCTTC. Its protein product is CASSLTAEIPYGYTF. Looking up the rest from reference TRBV7-3 and TRBJ1-2 gives the full variable domain: GAGVSQTPSNKVTEKGKYVELRCDPISGHTALYWYRQSLGQGPEFLIYFQGTGAADDSGLPNDRFFAVRPEGSVSTLKIQRTERGDSAVYLCASSLTAEIPYGYTFGSGTRLTVV.

This clonotype occurred many times. The V call is TRBV7-2, the J call TRBJ1-1, with D unclear. The CDR3 has 15 residues. V lost 0 bases to trimming and J lost 1 base, with 9 bases between them. Germline V lookup: CDR1 SGHTA, CDR2 FQGNSA. This CDR3 reads CASSLAEGRNTEAFF. The CDR3 nucleotides read TGTGCCAGCAGCTTAGCGGAAGGGCGGAACACTGAAGCTTTCTTT.

This clonotype was seen at least ten times. The chain uses TRBV20-1 and TRBJ1-5; unclear D gene. CDR1 is DFQATT and CDR2 is SNEGSKA in the germline V gene (reference sequence). Trimming removed 0 bases from V and 0 bases from J, with 9 bases in between. The CDR3 extends over 15 amino acids. The CDR3 spells CSARDQAYSNQPQHF. As DNA, the CDR3 is TGCAGTGCTAGAGATCAAGCATATAGCAATCAGCCCCAGCATTTT.

This clonotype appeared many times. This rearrangement joins TRBV5-1 to TRBJ2-7; 7 bases match TRBD2. CDR1 and CDR2 (germline): SGHRS, YFSETQ. V lost 0 bases and J lost 6; bases outside the gene matches: 9. The CDR3 sequence is 15 residues long. CDR3 coding DNA: TGCGCCAGCAGCTTGGGTCTAGCGGATTGGGGCGAGCAGTACTTC. It specifies CASSLGLADWGEQYF.

This clonotype was counted at least ten times. The genes are TRBV7-2 and TRBJ2-2; D not resolved. The CDR3 covers 14 residues. Germline V lookup: CDR1 SGHTA, CDR2 FQGNSA. With 5 bases removed from V and 5 bases from J, the gap between germline ends came to 12 bases. The CDR3 DNA is TGTGCCAGCAGCCTCACGTGGGAAACCGGGGAGCTGTTTTTT. This encodes CASSLTWETGELFF.

This clonotype was observed a few times. The chain joins TRBV5-1 to TRBJ2-1; D might be TRBD1 or TRBD2, each matching 5 bases. CDR3 length: 15 amino acids. Germline V gives CDR1 SGHRS, CDR2 YFSETQ. V lost 4 bases and J lost 8, with 19 bases in between. CDR3 sequence reads: CASSIRDPGIHEQFF. The CDR3 DNA reads as TGCGCCAGCAGCATCCGGGACCCCGGAATTCATGAGCAGTTCTTC.

The V and J genes are TRBV10-3 and TRBJ1-6, with TRBD1 matching over 9 bases. Germline CDR1 is ENHRY and CDR2 is SYGVKD. V dropped 8 bases and J dropped 1; count of bases not matched to a gene: 3. CDR3 length equals 15 residues. The CDR3 protein is CAIGTGSSYNSPLHF. The CDR3 DNA sequence: TGTGCCATCGGGACAGGGTCTTCCTATAATTCACCCCTCCACTTT.

This clonotype was observed many times. The chain uses TRBV7-9 and TRBJ2-1, with 9 bases aligning to TRBD1. The V gene end was trimmed by 8 bases and the J gene end by 3 bases; junction bases not matched to a gene: 5. Germline values: CDR1 SEHNR, CDR2 FQNEAQ (reference sequence). This CDR3 has 14 amino acids. CDR3: CASQRDRDYNEQFF. For the CDR3, the DNA is TGTGCCAGCCAGAGGGACAGGGACTACAATGAGCAGTTCTTC.

This clonotype was seen repeatedly, ten times or more. The CDR3 DNA reads as TGCGCCAGCAGCTTGGCCGGGATGAACTATGGCTACACCTTC. Translated: CASSLAGMNYGYTF. The chain joins TRBV5-1 to TRBJ1-2; D uncertain. Germline V gives CDR1 SGHRS, CDR2 YFSETQ. The CDR3 runs 14 residues. V lost 0 bases and J lost 2, with 8 bases in between.

The chain couples TRBV20-1 to TRBJ2-1, with TRBD2 identical over 13 bases. The CDR3 runs 13 residues. The J segment lost 9 bases and the V segment lost 7 bases, leaving 6 bases of the junction unmatched. The germline V gene has CDR1 DFQATT and CDR2 SNEGSKA (reference sequence). The CDR3 is CSGGLAGYGEQFF. CDR3 sequence (DNA): TGCAGTGGGGGACTAGCGGGATACGGTGAGCAGTTCTTC.

In this sample, this clonotype turned up many times. This sequence joins TRBV29-1 and TRBJ2-1; D gene unclear. V lost 5 bases to trimming and J lost 5 bases, with 10 bases between them. Germline V CDR1 and CDR2: SQVTM, ANQGSEA. The CDR3 is made up of 12 amino acids. The CDR3 sequence is CSVFVRDNEQFF. DNA of the CDR3: TGCAGCGTTTTTGTAAGGGACAATGAGCAGTTCTTC.